The entry that follows covers one T cell receptor beta chain sequence. The sample is drawn from a study of monozygotic twins with inflammatory bowel disease. Two nested PCRs, run for roughly 15 and 9 cycles, were applied to TCRalpha and TCRbeta cDNA. TCRdb re-called the 5' RACE reads and shows each CDR3 protein once, DNA omitted. The sample holds some 450,000 distinct CDR3 sequences. One blood sample of roughly 2.5 ml was taken from each donor. This CDR3 comprises 13 residues. Germline-derived CDR1 and CDR2 are MNHEY and SVGAGI. The origin of this receptor is a human donor with ulcerative colitis or Crohn's disease, or a healthy co-twin of an affected twin (not recorded which). Sequenced sample: blood. The rearrangement uses TRBV6-5 and TRBJ1-5; the D call of TRBD1 rests on TCRdb alone, since no DNA is present to check it. Here the CDR3 reads CASRDRGNQPQHF.